This TCR beta chain was captured by sequencing in a study of shared clonotypes between healthy human individuals. Study-level points and caveats: Few donors limited the genetic and exposure-history diversity represented. It was the non-shared clonotypes that had lower generation probabilities than clonotypes shared by all four donors. Shared across a few donors were roughly 4.7% of the naive CD4 clonotypes.

On this clone: The antigen remains undetermined.

At a deep level, the assay was run. The protocol was immunoSEQ multiplex PCR, while the TCRdb copy is restricted to in-frame clones and leaves out a portion. The repertoire has about 2,500,000 clones, 90% to 95% of them found once; the top ten carry around 0.14%. Per germline, CDR1 MNHNY and CDR2 SVGAGI (reference sequence). With 7 bases clipped from V and 7 bases from J, the junction kept 9 bases outside the gene matches. This CDR3 spans 14 amino acids. This clonotype was obtained from a man younger than 35 in good health. Sequencing was carried out using naive CD4+ T cells sorted from blood. As for subset: CD45RA+ positively selected. The genes are TRBV6-6 and TRBJ2-1; TRBD2 aligns across 8 bases. CDR3 bases: TGTGCCAGCACCCGACTAGCGTCCATGAATGAGCAGTTCTTC. Translation: CASTRLASMNEQFF.